These 3 T cell receptor beta chains were sequenced from one sample in a study of identifying expanded T cells in peripheral blood. Only in-frame clones appear in the TCRdb table, and some are missing; sequencing was by immunoSEQ multiplex PCR. In the table there are about 100,000 clones, over 70% of which are singletons. The sample taken for sequencing was blood. These TCRs come from a person aged 18-70 years in good health.

The chain has TRBV6-1 and TRBJ2-5; 11 nucleotides line up with TRBD2. The CDR3 extends over 16 amino acids. V was clipped by 2 bases and J by 1 base; unmatched bases: 3. CDR1 and CDR2 from the germline V gene are MNHNS and SASEGT. The CDR3 coding sequence is TGTGCCAGCAGTGAAATTCTAGCGGGGGGCCAAGAGACCCAGTACTTC. It translates to CASSEILAGGQETQYF.

The rearrangement joins TRBV19 to TRBJ2-7, with TRBD1 matching over 8 bases. This CDR3 is built from 12 residues. V shed 5 bases and J 6 bases; nucleotides not matched to a gene: 3. The germline V gene encodes CDR1 LNHDA and CDR2 SQIVND (reference sequence). In DNA form, the CDR3 reads TGTGCCAGTAGTGGGACAGGCCTCGAGCAGTACTTC. Protein: CASSGTGLEQYF.

The V call is TRBV6-1, the J call TRBJ1-6; 8 bases fit TRBD1. In germline, CDR1 is MNHNS, CDR2 SASEGT. Germline trimming cut 3 bases from V and 5 bases from J; bases unmatched to any gene: 3. The CDR3 spans 15 residues. CDR3 protein: CASSDSTGDNSPLHF. For the CDR3, the DNA is TGTGCCAGCAGTGACTCGACAGGGGATAATTCACCCCTCCACTTT.